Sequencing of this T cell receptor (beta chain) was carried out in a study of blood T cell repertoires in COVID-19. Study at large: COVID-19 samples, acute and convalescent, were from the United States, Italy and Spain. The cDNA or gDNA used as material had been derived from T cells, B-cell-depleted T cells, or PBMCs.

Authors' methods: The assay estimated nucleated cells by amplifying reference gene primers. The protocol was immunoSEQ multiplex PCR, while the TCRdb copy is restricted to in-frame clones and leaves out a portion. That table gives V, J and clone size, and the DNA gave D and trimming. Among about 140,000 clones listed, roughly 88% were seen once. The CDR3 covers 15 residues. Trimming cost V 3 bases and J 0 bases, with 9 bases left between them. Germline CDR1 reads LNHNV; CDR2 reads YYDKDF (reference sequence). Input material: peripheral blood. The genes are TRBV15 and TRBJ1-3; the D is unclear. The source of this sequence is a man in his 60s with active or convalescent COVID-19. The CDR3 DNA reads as TGTGCCACCAGCAGGACTCTTCTCTCTGGAAACACCATATATTTT. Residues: CATSRTLLSGNTIYF.